One and the same sample provided the 18 T cell receptor beta chains below, sequenced in a study of shared clonotypes between healthy human individuals. Using immunoSEQ multiplex PCR, the repertoire was profiled, and TCRdb retains in-frame clones only, with some absent. The sample consists of around 510,000 clones, roughly 95% of them appearing once. The sample taken for sequencing was naive CD4+ T cells sorted from blood. This sample's subset: CD45RA+ positively selected. The receptor source for this set is a young woman in good health.

The chain has TRBV28 and TRBJ2-7, with D possibly matching TRBD1 (5 bases). CDR3 length: 14 amino acids. Trimming pared 6 bases from V and 4 bases from J, leaving 16 bases between. Germline CDR1 and CDR2: MDHEN and SYDVKM. The DNA for the CDR3 is TGTGCCAGCAGCTCGCAGGGTGCAGGGTACGAGCAGTACTTC. Its translation is CASSSQGAGYEQYF.

The J gene is TRBJ2-7, the V gene TRBV28; TRBD1 matches 9 bases. The CDR3 loop spans 14 amino acids. The germline CDR1 and CDR2 sequences are MDHEN and SYDVKM. With 10 bases clipped from V and 6 bases from J, the junction kept 13 bases outside the gene matches. CDR3 residues: CAIRGGTGYLEQYF. The CDR3 region has the DNA TGTGCCATCCGCGGCGGGACAGGGTATCTCGAGCAGTACTTC.

V gene TRBV10-2 combines with J gene TRBJ1-2; no definite D call. The length of the CDR3 is 14 residues. CDR1 is WSHSY and CDR2 is SAAADI in the germline V gene. V lost 0 bases, J lost 4 bases, and 9 bases lay in between. CDR3 amino acids: CASSESEAGYGYTF. The CDR3 bases are TGCGCCAGCAGTGAGTCCGAGGCGGGCTATGGCTACACCTTC.

The V gene is TRBV6-4, the J gene TRBJ1-1, with 9 nucleotides matching TRBD1. Germline CDR1 is MRHNA and CDR2 is SNTAGT. Unmatched junction bases numbered 11, after V lost 4 bases and J lost 5 bases. The CDR3 consists of 16 residues. The CDR3 protein is CASSGGQGRRNTEAFF. CDR3 DNA: TGTGCCAGCAGTGGCGGACAGGGGCGACGGAATACTGAAGCTTTCTTT.

J is TRBJ2-7 and V is TRBV5-1; D ambiguous. The CDR3 runs to 12 residues. Germline loops: CDR1 SGHRS, CDR2 YFSETQ. V lost 0 bases to trimming and J lost 5 bases, with 6 bases between them. The CDR3 DNA is TGCGCCAGCAGCTTGGTGCCCGACGAGCAGTACTTC. Amino acid sequence: CASSLVPDEQYF.

Notes on this clone: Other DNA sequences in the same sample also yield this CDR3. The rearrangement uses TRBV18 and TRBJ2-5; D uncertain. Judging by the DNA end, TRBJ2-7 fits better; the J call may be wrong. The length of the CDR3 is 12 residues. The germline CDR1 and CDR2 sequences are KGHSH and LQKENI. CDR3 in DNA: TGTGCCAGCTCACCAGGCAGTTACGAGCAGTACTTC. Protein: CASSPGSYEQYF.

This clone came up once. The chain carries TRBV15 and TRBJ2-7; 13 bases fit TRBD2. Germline values: CDR1 LNHNV, CDR2 YYDKDF (reference sequence). CDR3 size: 18 residues. Losses at the gene ends were 3 bases for V and 0 bases for J; bases not matched to a gene: 8. Here the CDR3 DNA reads TGTGCCACCAGCAGTCCGACTAGCGGGAGGCCGAGCTCCTACGAGCAGTACTTC. Amino acid sequence: CATSSPTSGRPSSYEQYF.

The V and J genes are TRBV5-4 and TRBJ2-1; D gene ambiguous. This CDR3 contains 15 residues. V was pared by 2 bases and J by 3 bases, with 12 bases between. Germline V gives CDR1 SGHNT, CDR2 YYREEE (reference sequence). CDR3 loop: CASSFIDSFYNEQFF. The CDR3 region has the DNA TGTGCCAGCAGCTTTATCGACTCCTTCTACAATGAGCAGTTCTTC.

V gene TRBV4-1 combines with J gene TRBJ2-3; 9 bases are a match to TRBD1. Germline assignment: CDR1 MGHRA and CDR2 YSYEKL. The CDR3 consists of 17 residues. The V gene end was trimmed by 1 base and the J gene end by 1 base; junction bases not matched to a gene: 6. CDR3 bases: TGCGCCAGCAGCCAAGTGGGCCGGGACAGGGGCACAGATACGCAGTATTTT. This codes for CASSQVGRDRGTDTQYF.

The chain couples TRBV19 to TRBJ1-5; 8 bases are shared with TRBD1. Looked up from germline, CDR1 is LNHDA and CDR2 is SQIVND (reference sequence). The CDR3 totals 14 residues. The trim removed 5 bases at V and 6 bases at J, leaving 6 bases unmatched. Here the CDR3 DNA reads TGTGCCAGTAGTGTTGACAGGGGATTTCAGCCCCAGCATTTT. Protein: CASSVDRGFQPQHF. The full variable domain, in which reference TRBV19 and TRBJ1-5 provide the parts outside the CDR3, is DGGITQSPKYLFRKEGQNVTLSCEQNLNHDAMYWYRQDPGQGLRLIYYSQIVNDFQKGDIAEGYSVSREKKESFPLTVTSAQKNPTAFYLCASSVDRGFQPQHFGDGTRLSIL.

The chain carries TRBV6-6 and TRBJ2-7, with D possibly being TRBD2 (5 bases). Trimming left V 2 bases short and J 5 bases short, with 7 bases between. Germline V CDR1 and CDR2: MNHNY, SVGAGI (reference sequence). The CDR3 consists of 12 residues. CDR3 amino acids: CASSYAGHEQYF. The CDR3 DNA reads TGTGCCAGCAGTTACGCGGGCCACGAGCAGTACTTC.

The rearrangement joins TRBV4-1 to TRBJ1-5; no definite D call. The V gene lost 0 bases and the J gene lost 3 bases, with 15 bases spanning the gap. The CDR3 contains 17 residues. The germline V gene has CDR1 MGHRA and CDR2 YSYEKL. As DNA, the CDR3 is TGCGCCAGCAGCCAAGATTCCCAAGAGGCGCTCAATCAGCCCCAGCATTTT. It translates to CASSQDSQEALNQPQHF.

Comment on this clone: This specimen includes other DNA sequences encoding the same CDR3. This chain uses TRBV5-1 with TRBJ2-1; 16 bases are a match to TRBD2. The trim removed 3 bases at V and 7 bases at J, leaving 1 base unmatched. Germline V gene data show CDR1 as SGHRS and CDR2 as YFSETQ. The CDR3 loop spans 15 amino acids. The CDR3 sequence is CASSSGLAGGNEQFF. In nucleotides, the CDR3 is TGCGCCAGCAGCTCGGGACTAGCGGGAGGGAATGAGCAGTTCTTC.

A remark on this clone: The junction and the germline gene differ at one end; a read error may be behind it. The rearrangement uses TRBV28 and TRBJ1-1; no firm D call. Germline CDR1 is MDHEN and CDR2 is SYDVKM. This CDR3 spans 12 amino acids. CDR3 sequence: CASSTPLGEGFF. CDR3 in DNA: TGTGCCAGCAGCACCCCTCTTGGAGAAGGTTTCTTT. The whole variable domain, remainder taken from reference TRBV28 and TRBJ1-1, is DVKVTQSSRYLVKRTGEKVFLECVQDMDHENMFWYRQDPGLGLRLIYFSYDVKMKEKGDIPEGYSVSREKKERFSLILESASTNQTSMYLCASSTPLGEGFFGQGTRLTVV.

The CDR3 reads CASIPAGAGVETQYF. CDR3 coding DNA: TGTGCCAGCATCCCCGCGGGGGCGGGGGTAGAGACCCAGTACTTC. The rearrangement links TRBV2 to TRBJ2-5, with TRBD2 as a possible D gene (7 bases). Germline assignment: CDR1 SNHLY and CDR2 FYNNEI. V dropped 7 bases and J dropped 4 bases, with 19 bases sitting between them. The CDR3 consists of 15 residues.

The chain is built from TRBV15 and TRBJ2-2; 7 bases match TRBD2. The CDR3 loop spans 19 amino acids. The J segment lost 0 bases and the V segment lost 0 bases, leaving 10 bases of the junction unmatched. Germline loops: CDR1 LNHNV, CDR2 YYDKDF (reference sequence). The CDR3 nucleotides are TGTGCCACCAGCAGAGATACCACATGGGGGGGTACGAACACCGGGGAGCTGTTTTTT. Translation gives CATSRDTTWGGTNTGELFF.

The chain carries TRBV11-2 and TRBJ2-5; 8 bases map to TRBD2. This CDR3 has 15 amino acids. J was trimmed by 3 bases and V by 5 bases; bases with no gene match: 8. Germline loops: CDR1 SGHAT, CDR2 FQNNGV. The CDR3 DNA reads TGTGCCAGCAGCGCATTAGCGGGATTGGAAGAGACCCAGTACTTC. It translates to CASSALAGLEETQYF.

This clone was counted once. The chain links TRBV6-5 to TRBJ2-2, with D hard to call. This CDR3 is 15 amino acids long. Germline V lookup: CDR1 MNHEY, CDR2 SVGAGI. The germline V and J ends were trimmed by 0 bases and 3 bases, with 8 bases remaining between them. The CDR3 reads CASSYSGRYTGELFF. The CDR3 nucleotides read TGTGCCAGCAGTTACTCGGGCAGATACACCGGGGAGCTGTTTTTT.